This passage covers 17 T cell receptor beta chains from one sample sequenced in a study of OX40 agonist ivuxolimab in advanced cancers. TCRdb's copy holds only in-frame clones and misses some; the assay was immunoSEQ multiplex PCR. The repertoire holds 53,000 or so clones, with nearly 90% as singletons. The sequencing used CD4+ or CD8+ T cells sorted from blood, collected in a trial of the OX40 agonist ivuxolimab. The source is an adult with an advanced solid tumor such as melanoma, head and neck, liver or kidney cancer.

V gene TRBV13 combines with J gene TRBJ2-6; D is uncertain. V dropped 1 base and J dropped 1 base, with 8 bases sitting between them. The CDR3 consists of 16 residues. The germline V gene encodes CDR1 PRHDT and CDR2 FYEKMQ (reference sequence). CDR3 residues: CASSLVISSGANVLTF. The CDR3 DNA reads TGTGCCAGCAGCTTAGTTATATCATCTGGGGCCAACGTCCTGACTTTC.

The chain recombines TRBV10-1 with TRBJ1-1; D is perhaps TRBD1 (5 bases). The germline CDR1 and CDR2 sequences are WNHNN and SYGVQD (reference sequence). V shed 5 bases and J shed 1 base, with 11 bases lying between them. The length of the CDR3 is 14 residues. The CDR3 sequence: CASSPAGGNTEAFF. For the CDR3, the DNA is TGCGCCAGCAGTCCCGCCGGGGGGAACACTGAAGCTTTCTTT.

J is TRBJ2-7 and V is TRBV7-8, with D possibly TRBD1 on 7 matching bases. Germline CDR1 SGHVS, CDR2 FQNEAQ. The CDR3 loop spans 17 amino acids. V gave up 3 bases and J gave up 5 bases, with 23 bases separating them. The CDR3 loop reads CASSFSGRRGHLDEQYF. In DNA, the CDR3 is TGTGCCAGCAGCTTCTCCGGACGGAGGGGGCACTTGGACGAGCAGTACTTC.

This clone showed up just a few times. The chain has TRBV30 and TRBJ1-2; D is possibly TRBD1 (5 bases). Trimming stripped 2 bases from V and 5 bases from J, with 9 bases between. This CDR3 has 12 residues. Germline V gene data show CDR1 as GTSNPN and CDR2 as SVGIG (reference sequence). This chain's CDR3 is CAWSKTAYGYTF. As DNA, the CDR3 is TGTGCCTGGAGTAAGACAGCTTATGGCTACACCTTC.

The chain combines TRBV29-1 with TRBJ1-2, with 11 positions matching TRBD1. The CDR3 contains 13 residues. Germline loops: CDR1 SQVTM, CDR2 ANQGSEA. J gave up 0 bases and V 6 bases, and 0 bases lay outside the gene matches. This CDR3 is CSVGQGANYGYTF. The CDR3 nucleotides are TGCAGCGTGGGACAGGGGGCTAACTATGGCTACACCTTC.

The chain carries TRBV2 and TRBJ2-1, with 10 positions matching TRBD2. The V segment lost 5 bases and the J segment 10 bases; nucleotides outside the gene matches: 11. The germline V gene encodes CDR1 SNHLY and CDR2 FYNNEI. The CDR3 covers 15 residues. The CDR3 nucleotides read TGTGCCAGCAGTTCCACTAGCGGGGACCTTCGCGAGCAGTTCTTC. Amino acid sequence: CASSSTSGDLREQFF.

This clone appeared a few times. The chain carries TRBV4-1 and TRBJ2-5; TRBD2 aligns across 12 bases. Germline V gives CDR1 MGHRA, CDR2 YSYEKL. The CDR3 sequence is 15 residues long. Trimming took 4 bases from V and 7 from J; bases not matched to a gene: 7. CDR3 sequence reads: CASSPTGTSGRTQYF. DNA of the CDR3: TGCGCCAGCAGCCCCACCGGGACTAGCGGGCGGACCCAGTACTTC.

The rearrangement uses TRBV30 and TRBJ2-7, with D unclear. Germline V gives CDR1 GTSNPN, CDR2 SVGIG (reference sequence). V was shortened by 0 bases and J by 3 bases, with 9 bases between the two germline ends. The CDR3 covers 13 residues. The CDR3: CAWSVRLDYEQYF. The CDR3 DNA follows: TGTGCCTGGAGTGTACGGCTGGACTACGAGCAGTACTTC.

The V gene is TRBV7-9, the J gene TRBJ2-5; D call uncertain. The V gene lost 4 bases and the J gene lost 7 bases, with 16 bases spanning the gap. This CDR3 is 14 amino acids long. The germline V gene has CDR1 SEHNR and CDR2 FQNEAQ (reference sequence). CDR3 region: CASSSWAGPGTQYF. The CDR3 DNA reads TGTGCCAGCAGCTCCTGGGCCGGTCCGGGGACCCAGTACTTC.

The CDR3 region is CASSLITGRSGNTIYF. Written as DNA, the CDR3 is TGTGCCAGCAGCTTAATCACGGGGCGTTCTGGAAACACCATATATTTT. V and J are TRBV11-2 and TRBJ1-3; TRBD1 might be the D (5 bases). The V and J ends lost 2 bases and 1 base respectively, with 12 bases between them. The CDR3 is 16 amino acids. The V gene's germline CDR1 is SGHAT and CDR2 FQNNGV.

This rearrangement joins TRBV10-3 to TRBJ2-1; 11 bases are shared with TRBD1. Trimming at V came to 10 bases and at J to 4 bases, leaving 3 bases not matched to a gene. The CDR3 consists of 13 residues. Germline values: CDR1 ENHRY, CDR2 SYGVKD. Written as DNA, the CDR3 is TGTGCCACCGGGACAGGGGGTTACAATGAGCAGTTCTTC. Translated, it gives CATGTGGYNEQFF.

V is TRBV30 and J is TRBJ1-5; D not certain. In germline, CDR1 is GTSNPN, CDR2 SVGIG (reference sequence). V was cut by 0 bases and J by 2 bases, with 5 bases left in between. CDR3 length: 13 residues. The CDR3 nucleotides are TGTGCCTGGAGTGTACGGGGCAATCAGCCCCAGCATTTT. It encodes CAWSVRGNQPQHF.

The genes are TRBV19 and TRBJ1-6; perhaps TRBD1 as D (5 bases). The length of the CDR3 is 14 residues. Trimming pared 4 bases from V and 7 bases from J, leaving 11 bases between. CDR1 is LNHDA and CDR2 is SQIVND in the germline V gene (reference sequence). CDR3 residues: CASSTPGGNSPLHF. CDR3 DNA sequence: TGTGCCAGTAGTACCCCGGGGGGGAATTCACCCCTCCACTTT.

The chain employs TRBV2 and TRBJ2-1, with TRBD2 matching 15 bases. Trimming at V came to 4 bases and at J to 7 bases, leaving 5 bases not matched to a gene. Germline-derived CDR1 and CDR2 are SNHLY and FYNNEI. The CDR3 contains 16 residues. CDR3 loop: CASSGTSGRGVNEQFF. CDR3 nucleotide sequence: TGTGCCAGCAGTGGGACTAGCGGGAGGGGGGTGAATGAGCAGTTCTTC. Together with reference TRBV2 and TRBJ2-1, the CDR3 gives the full variable domain: EPEVTQTPSHQVTQMGQEVILRCVPISNHLYFYWYRQILGQKVEFLVSFYNNEISEKSEIFDDQFSVERPDGSNFTLKIRSTKLEDSAMYFCASSGTSGRGVNEQFFGPGTRLTVL.

The chain has TRBV27 and TRBJ2-3; possibly TRBD2 for D (5 bases). Per germline, CDR1 MNHEY and CDR2 SMNVEV (reference sequence). The CDR3 consists of 15 residues. Trimming cost V 0 bases and J 7 bases, with 14 bases left between them. For the CDR3, the DNA is TGTGCCAGCAGTTTATCCTTAGCGTCCCGTAATACGCAGTATTTT. Protein sequence: CASSLSLASRNTQYF.

This chain links TRBV12-5 with TRBJ2-2, with 7 nucleotides matching TRBD2. The germline V gene encodes CDR1 LGHNT and CDR2 FRNRAP. V was pared by 6 bases and J by 6 bases, with 7 bases of the junction left unmatched. This CDR3 spans 14 amino acids. The chain's CDR3 is CASGRSGGPGELFF. The DNA for the CDR3 is TGTGCTAGTGGCCGATCGGGGGGTCCCGGGGAGCTGTTTTTT.

This clone came up once. This chain uses TRBV7-9 with TRBJ2-6; D is unclear. The germline V gene has CDR1 SEHNR and CDR2 FQNEAQ (reference sequence). The CDR3 has 13 amino acids. V was trimmed by 7 bases and J by 0 bases, leaving 4 bases between them. The CDR3 bases are TGTGCCAGCACCACCTCTGGGGCCAACGTCCTGACTTTC. Amino acid sequence: CASTTSGANVLTF.